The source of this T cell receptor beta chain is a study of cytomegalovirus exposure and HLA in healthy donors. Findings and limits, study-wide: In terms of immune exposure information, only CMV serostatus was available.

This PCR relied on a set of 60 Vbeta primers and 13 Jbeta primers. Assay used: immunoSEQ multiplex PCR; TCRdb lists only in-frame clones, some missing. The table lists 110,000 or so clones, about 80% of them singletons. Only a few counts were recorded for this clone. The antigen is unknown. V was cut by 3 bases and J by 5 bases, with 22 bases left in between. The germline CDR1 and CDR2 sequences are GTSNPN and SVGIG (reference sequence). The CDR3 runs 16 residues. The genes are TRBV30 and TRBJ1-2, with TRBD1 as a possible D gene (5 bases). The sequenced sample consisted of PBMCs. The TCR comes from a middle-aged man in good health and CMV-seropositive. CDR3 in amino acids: CAWSLQLVQGQYGYTF. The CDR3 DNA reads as TGTGCCTGGAGCCTACAGTTGGTCCAGGGCCAATATGGCTACACCTTC.